The entry below gives a single TCR beta chain sequence along with its context. This clone was observed once. Its antigen is currently not known. No clone much larger than this one lies a single base away; base qualities are absent. Enrolling through a virtual design, the prospective study's participants ranged in age from about 18 to 100 years and lived across 24 United States geographic areas. In the prospective study, cohorts were assigned on the basis of participant-reported clinical history obtained from a screening survey and a study questionnaire. For ImmuneRACE Cohort 3, a participant was defined as recovered based on two consecutive negative NP/OP PCR tests, clearance by a healthcare professional, or resolution of symptoms. Mobile phlebotomists in the prospective study collected whole blood, serum and a nasopharyngeal or oropharyngeal swab from every participant. Over a 2-month period, participants in the prospective study had the option of providing additional blood draws and questionnaires. Before DNA extraction, blood samples from the prospective study were shipped at room temperature or frozen.

The immunoSEQ Assay, a bias-controlled multiplex PCR, was used to amplify TCRbeta CDR3 regions from genomic DNA. As for how the authors treated the data: Within the assay, amplification of reference gene primers was used to estimate how many nucleated cells each sample contained. Sequence reads were collapsed and filtered to measure the absolute abundance of every unique TCRbeta CDR3 rearrangement. For each sample, productive Simpson clonality was calculated as the square root of Simpson's diversity index over productive rearrangements. The table was pulled from immuneACCESS by TCRdb, which kept in-frame rearrangements only. Such tables lose some clones; where checked, under half of the loss comes from unresolved V genes, and the rest has no known cause. The V and J calls and clone size come from that table; D and trimming were worked out from the DNA. In this sample the table shows a few hundred thousand clones, 84% of which occur a single time. Of the sample, around 6.5% falls within the top ten clones.

This specimen belongs to a study of blood T cell repertoires in COVID-19 (TCRdb year 2020). Background for the entire study: Samples covering the acute and convalescent phases of COVID-19 were provided by collaborators in the United States, Italy and Spain. The material from the prospective study consisted of cDNA or gDNA derived from T cells, B-cell-depleted T cells, or PBMCs. Deeply sampled blood TCRbeta repertoires from subjects exposed to, actively infected with, or recovered from COVID-19 were included in the dataset. A freely available public database, intended as a resource for researchers studying the immune response to SARS-CoV-2, is where the repertoires were released. Samples were obtained from the ongoing ImmuneRACE study (first 160 participants) and from about 1,300 subjects provided by 6 global collaborators. Nearly every sample came with metadata listing a de-identified subject ID, COVID-19 status, age in years and sex. Where available, HLA class I and class II types were obtained from metadata supplied by the sample provider rather than from assay-based typing. Broad study findings and their caveats: The amount of clinical and demographic metadata varied by source and participant and was provided uncurated.

From the cysteine up to the phenylalanine, the CDR3 has a length of 14 residues. Just the 42-base CDR3 DNA is kept, in frame starting at base 1. As encoded in the germline V gene, CDR1 is SGHAT while CDR2 is FQNNGV. V lost 5 bases and J lost 4 bases; the stretch between them is 11 bases long. The sequenced material came from PBMCs or T cells enriched from blood (not recorded which). The receptor's source is a woman aged 40 to 50 who had recovered from COVID-19. The V gene is TRBV11-2 and the J gene is TRBJ1-4; the D gene cannot be resolved reliably. The CDR3 region has the sequence CASSKRPGNEKLFF. The DNA reads TGTGCCAGCAGCAAAAGGCCGGGTAATGAAAAACTGTTTTTT.